The entry that follows covers one TCR beta chain sequence. Its specific antigen is unknown. No base quality information exists; no much larger clone differs at one position. Library prep was done by PCR. The run used a NextSeq 500. Bulk TCR libraries were generated as previously described, with the TCR primers listed in Table S5 used. The Qiagen AllPrep DNA/RNA kit was used to purify total RNA. Reads from multiple sequencing runs of the same library were pooled before analysis. The paper's processing steps were these. Reads were retained only if an exact TCR constant sequence was present, and the retained reads were trimmed to 150 nt and grouped according to their 12-nt molecular barcodes. Reads inside each barcode group were sub-clustered using a 15% Levenshtein threshold, and a quality-weighted consensus sequence was constructed for each RNA molecule. Non-functional sequences were discarded, and so were lower-count sequences lying one edit away from another sequence. On the basis of fitting two negative binomial distributions, barcode sub-clusters with fewer than 20% of the maximum read count were discarded. Starting from the raw public reads, TCRdb applied fastp trimming at Q25, assembled clones with MiXCR and retained in-frame beta chains. A single entry per CDR3 protein holds the most common genes and DNA from its merged rows. Clone size and V and J calls follow TCRdb, not the original study. In this sample the table shows nearly 650,000 distinct CDR3 sequences, about 25% of which occur a single time. Together, the top ten hold 0.7% to 0.95% of the sample.

The source of the sample is a study of molecular identifiers for immune sequencing clone quantification (dated by TCRdb to the late 2010s). The study in broad terms: For a replicate experiment, RNA from roughly 18,000 or 92,000 naive CD8 T cells was divided into five aliquots, and four of the five aliquots were sequenced. This methods study used CD8 T cells to benchmark TCR RNA copy counting and molecular-identifier clustering-based TCR repertoire sequencing (MIDCIRS).

CDR1 and CDR2 are drawn from the germline V gene (reference sequence): SEHNR, FQNEAQ. Ends trimmed: V by 0 bases, J by 3 bases; bases unmatched to a gene: 5. The CDR3 starts with the cysteine, ends with the phenylalanine, and has 16 residues. Only the CDR3 part of the read is kept: 48 bases, read in frame from the first base. Summary of the overall study and its limitations: Spiked-in Jurkat TCR RNA equivalent to a single cell was reported to be detectable even among approximately 1 million naive CD8 T cells. Spiked-in Jurkat TCR RNA (about 10 copies' worth), which is not part of the donor repertoire, was contained in the naive libraries. In CMV-specific effector cells, clones with more than 20 RNA copies accounted for over 97% of molecules, whereas in naive cells such clones accounted for under 1%. Modeling estimated roughly 3 recovered TCR RNA copies per cell, compared with about 9.8 by digital PCR, which implies about 30% capture efficiency. Identical TCR molecules sharing a barcode could cause highly expanded clone sizes to be underestimated. When barcode sub-clustering was left out, chimeric consensus sequences inflated TCR diversity, with chimeras reaching as high as 47%.

Libraries of naive CD8 T cells were generated from about 19,000 to 1,100,000 sorted cells, with 10%, 30% or 50% of the purified RNA used. On a BD FACSAria II, naive CD8 T cells were FACS-sorted as CD8+CD4-CCR7+CD45RA+ and collected into RLT Plus buffer. To test detection sensitivity, Jurkat RNA equal to approximately 10 TCR copies was added to samples of about 17,000-1,100,000 naive CD8 T cells. Enrichment of CD8 T cells was performed with RosetteSep CD8+ T Cell Enrichment Cocktail and Ficoll-Paque, after which ACK red cell lysis was carried out. Sequenced: naive CD8+ T cells from blood, with Jurkat cell RNA spiked in. Taken with the paper, the label for cell subset or site translates to: FACS-sorted CD8+CD4-CCR7+CD45RA+ naive T cells. The sequence derives from a human donor in good health. Some libraries in this study had Jurkat cell RNA spiked in. The V and J segments used are TRBV7-9 and TRBJ1-5, with 7 bases matching TRBD1. The DNA is TGTGCCAGCAGCTTAGCGTGGGGACAGTACAATCAGCCCCAGCATTTT. Its protein is CASSLAWGQYNQPQHF. This CDR3, with the reference TRBV7-9 and TRBJ1-5 proteins standing in past its ends, gives the full variable domain DTGVSQNPRHKITKRGQNVTFRCDPISEHNRLYWYRQTLGQGPEFLTYFQNEAQLEKSRLLSDRFSAERPKGSFSTLEIQRTEQGDSAMYLCASSLAWGQYNQPQHFGDGTRLSIL.